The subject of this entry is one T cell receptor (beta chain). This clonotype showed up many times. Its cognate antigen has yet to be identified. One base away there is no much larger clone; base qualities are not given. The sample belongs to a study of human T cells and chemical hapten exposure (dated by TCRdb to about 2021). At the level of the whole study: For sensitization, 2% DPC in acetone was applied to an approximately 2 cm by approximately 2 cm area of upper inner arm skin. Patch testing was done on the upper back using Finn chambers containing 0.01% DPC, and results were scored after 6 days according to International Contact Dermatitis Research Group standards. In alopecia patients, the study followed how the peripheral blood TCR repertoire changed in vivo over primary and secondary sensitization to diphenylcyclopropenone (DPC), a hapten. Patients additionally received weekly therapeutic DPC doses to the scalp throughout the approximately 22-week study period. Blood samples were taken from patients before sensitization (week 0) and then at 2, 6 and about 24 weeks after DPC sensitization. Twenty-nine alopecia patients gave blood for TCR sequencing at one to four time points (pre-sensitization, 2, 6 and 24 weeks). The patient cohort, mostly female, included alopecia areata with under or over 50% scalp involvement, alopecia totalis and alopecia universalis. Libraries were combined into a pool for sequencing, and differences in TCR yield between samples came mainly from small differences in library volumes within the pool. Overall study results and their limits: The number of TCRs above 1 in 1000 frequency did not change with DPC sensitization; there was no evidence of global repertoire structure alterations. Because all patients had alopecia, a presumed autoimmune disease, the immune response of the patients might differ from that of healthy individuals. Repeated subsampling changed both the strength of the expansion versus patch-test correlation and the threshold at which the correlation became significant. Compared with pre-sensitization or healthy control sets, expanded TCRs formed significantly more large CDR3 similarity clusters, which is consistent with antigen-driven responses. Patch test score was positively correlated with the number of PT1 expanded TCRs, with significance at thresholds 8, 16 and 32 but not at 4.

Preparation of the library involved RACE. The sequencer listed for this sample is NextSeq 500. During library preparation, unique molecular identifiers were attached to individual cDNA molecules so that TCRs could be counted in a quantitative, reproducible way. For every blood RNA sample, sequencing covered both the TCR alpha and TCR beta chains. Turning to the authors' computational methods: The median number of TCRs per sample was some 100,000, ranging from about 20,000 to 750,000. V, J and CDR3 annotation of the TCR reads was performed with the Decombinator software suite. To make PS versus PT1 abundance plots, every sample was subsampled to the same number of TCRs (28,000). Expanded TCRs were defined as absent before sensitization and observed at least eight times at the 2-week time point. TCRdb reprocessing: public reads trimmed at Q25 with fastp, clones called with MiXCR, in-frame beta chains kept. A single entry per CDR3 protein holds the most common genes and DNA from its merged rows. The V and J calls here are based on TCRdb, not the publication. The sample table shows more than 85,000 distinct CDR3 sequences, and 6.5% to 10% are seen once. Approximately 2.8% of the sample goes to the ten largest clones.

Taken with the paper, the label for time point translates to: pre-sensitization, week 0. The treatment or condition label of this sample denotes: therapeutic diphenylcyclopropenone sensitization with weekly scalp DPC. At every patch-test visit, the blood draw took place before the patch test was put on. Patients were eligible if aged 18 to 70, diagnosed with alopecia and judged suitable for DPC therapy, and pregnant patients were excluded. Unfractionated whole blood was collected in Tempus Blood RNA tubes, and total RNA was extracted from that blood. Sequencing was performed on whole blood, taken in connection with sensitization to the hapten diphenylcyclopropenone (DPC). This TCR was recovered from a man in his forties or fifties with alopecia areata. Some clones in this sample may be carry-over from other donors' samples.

The CDR3 has the sequence CASSLNRGADTQYF. The bases read TGTGCCAGCAGTTTGAATCGAGGAGCAGATACGCAGTATTTT. The chain is assembled from TRBV27 and TRBJ2-3, with no confidently assigned D gene. Via the germline V gene (reference sequence), CDR1 is MNHEY and CDR2 SMNVEV. There are 14 amino acids in the CDR3, from cysteine to phenylalanine inclusive. Solely the CDR3 DNA is kept, with 42 bases framed from the first base. The V end loses 3 bases and the J end loses 4 bases, and a stretch of 11 bases separates them.